This T cell receptor (beta chain) came from a study of Ad26.COV2.S vaccination and SARS-CoV-2 variants. The wider study: The trial was COV1001 and the donor's arm was Ad26.COV2.S. In the study, Ad26.COV2.S was injected intramuscularly once, or twice 56 days apart.

The table lists this clone with a few counts. What it binds is not known. Study-wide results and limits: The TCR breadth and depth analyses may have produced an underestimate of total T cell responses.

Stated treatment: roughly 19 received Ad26.COV2.S at low or high dose, single or two shots; roughly five received placebo; per-sample allocation not given. All samples were drawn on day 63, counting from the first vaccine or placebo injection. Clones were read by immunoSEQ multiplex PCR, and TCRdb kept only the in-frame ones, dropping some. The sample gives about 370,000 clones, roughly 90% of which show up once; under 2% is in the top ten. This CDR3 spans 13 amino acids. Between the trimmed V and J ends, which lost 5 bases and 4 bases, there was a span of 9 bases. CDR1 SGHTA and CDR2 FQGTGA come from the germline V gene.

The receptor was isolated from a person between 18 and 65 years old who received the Ad26.COV2.S COVID-19 vaccine or a placebo. The sequencing here drew on peripheral blood, taken in a trial of Ad26.COV2.S vaccine versus placebo. This rearrangement joins TRBV7-3 to TRBJ1-5, with no clear D. CDR3: CASSESRNQPQHF. The CDR3 region has the DNA TGTGCCAGCAGCGAATCCCGTAATCAGCCCCAGCATTTT.